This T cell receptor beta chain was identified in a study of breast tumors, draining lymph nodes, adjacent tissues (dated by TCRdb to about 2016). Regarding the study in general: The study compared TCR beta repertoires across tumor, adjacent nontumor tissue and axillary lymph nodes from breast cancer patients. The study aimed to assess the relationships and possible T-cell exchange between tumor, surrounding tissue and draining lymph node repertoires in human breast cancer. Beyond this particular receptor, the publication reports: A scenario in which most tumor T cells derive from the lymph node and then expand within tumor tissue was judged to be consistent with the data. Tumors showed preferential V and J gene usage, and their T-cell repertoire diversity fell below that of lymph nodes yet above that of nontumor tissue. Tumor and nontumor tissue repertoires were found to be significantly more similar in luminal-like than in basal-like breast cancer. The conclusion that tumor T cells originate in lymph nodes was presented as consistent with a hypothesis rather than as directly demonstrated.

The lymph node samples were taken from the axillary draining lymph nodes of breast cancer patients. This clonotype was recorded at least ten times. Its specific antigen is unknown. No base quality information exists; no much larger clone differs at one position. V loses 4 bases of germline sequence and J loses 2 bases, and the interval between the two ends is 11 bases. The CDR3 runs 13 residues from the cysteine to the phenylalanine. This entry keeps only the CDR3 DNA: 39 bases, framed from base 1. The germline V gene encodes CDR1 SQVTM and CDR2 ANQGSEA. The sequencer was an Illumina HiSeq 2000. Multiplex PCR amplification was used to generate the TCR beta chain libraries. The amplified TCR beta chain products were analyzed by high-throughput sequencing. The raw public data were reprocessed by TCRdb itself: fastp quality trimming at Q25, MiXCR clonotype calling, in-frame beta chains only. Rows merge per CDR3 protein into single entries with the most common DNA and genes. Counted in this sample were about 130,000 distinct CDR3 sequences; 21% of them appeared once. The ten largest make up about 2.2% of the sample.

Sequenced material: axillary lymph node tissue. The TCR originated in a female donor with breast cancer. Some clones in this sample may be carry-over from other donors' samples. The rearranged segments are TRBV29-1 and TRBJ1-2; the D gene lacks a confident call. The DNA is TGCAGCGTTGTCGGGCCGAGGAACTATGGCTACACCTTC. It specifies CSVVGPRNYGYTF.